The sequence of this TCR beta chain was determined in a study of blood T cell repertoires in COVID-19. Cohort placement rested on clinical history that participants reported themselves. Germline V gene lookup returns CDR1 MRHNA and CDR2 SNTAGT. The junction had 9 bases not matched to a gene; V was cut back by 4 bases and J by 4 bases. The CDR3 has 15 amino acids. In the study's own analysis: Reference gene primer amplification gave nucleated cell count estimates. Generated by immunoSEQ multiplex PCR, the TCRdb table keeps only in-frame clones and is missing some. The V and J calls and the clone size are those of that table, but D and trimming were determined from the DNA. The sample has under 250,000 clones; 65% to 90% are singletons.

Sequenced: PBMCs or T cells enriched from blood (not recorded which). The genes are TRBV6-4 and TRBJ2-7; 8 nucleotides line up with TRBD2. The receptor was derived from a woman aged 45 to 65 with acute COVID-19. The CDR3 is CASSGPGGCSYEQYF. For the CDR3, the DNA is TGTGCCAGCAGTGGACCGGGAGGGTGTTCTTACGAGCAGTACTTC.